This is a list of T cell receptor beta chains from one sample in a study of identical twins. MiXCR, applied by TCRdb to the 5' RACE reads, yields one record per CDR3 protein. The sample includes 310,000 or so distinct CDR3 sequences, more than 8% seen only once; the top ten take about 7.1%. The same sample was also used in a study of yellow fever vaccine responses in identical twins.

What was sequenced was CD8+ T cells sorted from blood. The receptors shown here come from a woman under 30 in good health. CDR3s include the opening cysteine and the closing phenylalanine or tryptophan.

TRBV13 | CASSSPGGTLNTEAFF
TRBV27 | CASSSQQASDTQYF
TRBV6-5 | CASSYYRESQETQYF
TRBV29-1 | CSVAGTWSEQYF
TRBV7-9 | CASSPGQGNRETQYF
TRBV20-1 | CSASVVDPGASRLTEQYF
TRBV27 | CASSGTGYYEQYF
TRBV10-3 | CAISGTSGQPNTGELFF
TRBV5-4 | CASSVRDRGYEQYF
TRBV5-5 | CASSLRDTYEQYF
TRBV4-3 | CASSQEERATDTQYF
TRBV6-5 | CASSSRGYSGNTIYF
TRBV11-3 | CASSLDRGPSYEQYF
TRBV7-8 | CASSLVTSGNYEQYF
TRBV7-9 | CASRQSSGGAEETQYF
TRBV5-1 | CASSAARGQYEQYF
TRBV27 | CASSLDRGLRTGELFF
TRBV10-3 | CAISLAGPSYNEQFF
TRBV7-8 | CASSLPGFSDYEQYF
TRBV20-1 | CSARRGTSGETIYEQYF
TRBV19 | CASRQVGNTEAFF
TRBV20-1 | CSARERENSYNEQFF
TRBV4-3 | CASINSGASTDTQYF
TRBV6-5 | CASSYSSGVAYEQYF
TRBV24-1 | CATSDPPGLKGETQYF
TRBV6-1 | CASSQIQGEETQYF
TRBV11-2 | CASNDGGDTGELFF